Detailed here is one TCR beta chain. Its cognate antigen is unknown. The data are from a study of beta chain features in type 1 diabetes. From germline, CDR1 is KGHSH and CDR2 LQKENI. The trim removed 3 bases at V and 1 base at J, leaving 12 bases unmatched. This CDR3 is 19 amino acids long. As every portion of the isolated RNA was reverse transcribed, the sequencing read expressed TCRB transcripts. Using immunoSEQ multiplex PCR, the repertoire was profiled, and TCRdb retains in-frame clones only, with some absent. The data hold 640,000 or so clones, with roughly 13% observed a single time. Each of the CD4+ naive, central memory, regulatory and stem cell-like memory populations was sorted via CD45RO/CCR7/CD25/CD127/CD95/CD27. Purities over 95% were achieved in all sorted populations. The study's findings and limits: Researchers caution that PCR might favor shorter templates, equally among patients and controls. Insertions at VDJ junctions were less frequent in type 1 diabetes patients. These patients also deleted more nucleotides at the same junctions. Researchers report that Type 1 diabetes patients had moderately but significantly shorter TCRB CDR3s across all four CD4+ subsets.

Sequencing input: naive CD4+ T cells from blood. This rearrangement joins TRBV18 to TRBJ2-6; 7 positions agree with TRBD1. The clonotype comes from a man aged 18 to 30 with type 1 diabetes. The CDR3 region is CASSPFRTGLFSGANVLTF. The CDR3 DNA follows: TGTGCCAGCTCACCGTTTAGGACAGGCCTATTTTCTGGGGCCAACGTCCTGACTTTC.